What follows is one T cell receptor beta chain and its context. Germline assignment: CDR1 SGDLS and CDR2 YYNGEE. Trimming took off 3 bases at V and 6 bases at J, with 18 bases between the two ends. The length of the CDR3 is 15 residues. The source of the sample is a study of blood T cell repertoires in COVID-19. Study as a whole: From T cells, B-cell-depleted T cells, or PBMCs came the material, which was cDNA or gDNA.

Clones were sequenced by immunoSEQ multiplex PCR, and TCRdb holds only the in-frame ones, with some missing. The sample consists of over 450,000 clones, 85% to 90% of them appearing once. The gene calls are TRBV9 and TRBJ1-2; D gene ambiguous. The clonotype was recovered from a woman aged 50 to 60 with COVID-19, enrolled during active disease. Source material: peripheral blood. CDR3 sequence (DNA): TGTGCCAGCAGCGGGAGGACCCCCCGGCGGGATGGCTACACCTTC. Translated: CASSGRTPRRDGYTF.